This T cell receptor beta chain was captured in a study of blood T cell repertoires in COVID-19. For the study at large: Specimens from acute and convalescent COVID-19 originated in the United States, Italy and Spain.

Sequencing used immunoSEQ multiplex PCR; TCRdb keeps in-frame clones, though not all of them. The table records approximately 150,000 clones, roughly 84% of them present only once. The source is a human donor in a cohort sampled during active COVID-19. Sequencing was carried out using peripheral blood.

The CDR3 here is CASSLGLVSTDTQYF. The CDR3 DNA follows: TGTGCCAGCAGCTTAGGACTCGTTAGCACAGATACGCAGTATTTT. The chain combines TRBV11-1 with TRBJ2-3; no firm D call. From germline, CDR1 is SGHAT and CDR2 FQDESV (reference sequence). CDR3 length equals 15 residues. V lost 1 base to trimming and J lost 0 bases, with 8 bases between them.